Shown below are 18 T cell receptor beta chains from a single sample sequenced in a study of response to subunit inactivated influenza vaccine. MiXCR, applied by TCRdb to the RT-PCR reads, yields one record per CDR3 protein. The table shows 500,000 to 650,000 distinct CDR3 sequences, with 7.5% to 8.5% occurring only once. Sequences were derived from PBMCs from blood, sampled around 25 months after vaccination. These receptors all stem from a man between 50 and 69 years old who received an inactivated influenza vaccine.

The chain is built from TRBV30 and TRBJ1-2; 7 positions agree with TRBD1. The CDR3 is 12 amino acids. The junction had 5 bases not matched to a gene; V was cut back by 3 bases and J by 7 bases. Per germline, CDR1 GTSNPN and CDR2 SVGIG (reference sequence). As DNA, the CDR3 is TGTGCCTGGAGCCCCGACAGGGTTGGCTACACCTTC. Protein product: CAWSPDRVGYTF.

V usage is TRBV7-9 and J usage is TRBJ2-5; a weak D match, TRBD1 (6 bases). This CDR3 has 13 amino acids. V lost 5 bases and J 5 bases, leaving 12 bases between the germline ends. Germline V CDR1 and CDR2: SEHNR, FQNEAQ (reference sequence). The CDR3 protein is CASSADRWETQYF. As DNA, the CDR3 is TGTGCCAGCAGCGCGGACAGATGGGAGACCCAGTACTTC.

The table lists this clonotype with many counts. The gene calls are TRBV12-3 or TRBV12-4 and TRBJ2-1, with TRBD1 matching 8 bases. J was trimmed by 2 bases and V by 7 bases; bases with no gene match: 7. CDR3 length equals 15 residues. The CDR3 coding sequence is TGTGCCAGCACCGGCGGGACAGGCCCCTACAATGAGCAGTTCTTC. It yields the protein CASTGGTGPYNEQFF.

Only a few counts were recorded for this clonotype. The genes are TRBV20-1 and TRBJ2-7, with D uncertain. Germline loops: CDR1 DFQATT, CDR2 SNEGSKA (reference sequence). This CDR3 has 12 amino acids. V gave up 3 bases and J gave up 3 bases, with 9 bases separating them. In nucleotides, the CDR3 is TGCAGTGCTAGCCCCTCTGGCTACGAGCAGTACTTC. This codes for CSASPSGYEQYF.

This clonotype was seen at least ten times. V gene TRBV7-7 combines with J gene TRBJ2-6; D gene unclear. There are 15 residues in the CDR3. V lost 3 bases and J 0 bases, leaving 6 bases between the germline ends. Germline-derived CDR1 and CDR2 are SSHAT and FNYEAQ (reference sequence). CDR3 sequence reads: CASSLDGSGANVLTF. For the CDR3, the DNA is TGTGCCAGCAGCTTGGATGGCTCTGGGGCCAACGTCCTGACTTTC.

This rearrangement joins TRBV20-1 to TRBJ1-1; D remains ambiguous. With 1 base removed from V and 6 bases from J, the gap between germline ends came to 18 bases. The CDR3 consists of 15 residues. Germline CDR1 and CDR2: DFQATT and SNEGSKA (reference sequence). CDR3 in amino acids: CSARGDRKGKAEAFF. In nucleotides, the CDR3 is TGCAGTGCTAGAGGGGATCGGAAAGGGAAGGCTGAAGCTTTCTTT.

This chain uses TRBV19 with TRBJ1-1, with TRBD1 matching over 7 bases. The V and J ends lost 10 bases and 5 bases, in that order; junction bases with no gene match: 1. Looked up from germline, CDR1 is LNHDA and CDR2 is SQIVND (reference sequence). This CDR3 has 10 amino acids. CDR3: CATGGTEAFF. For the CDR3, the DNA is TGTGCCACAGGGGGAACTGAAGCTTTCTTT.

V and J are TRBV3-1 and TRBJ1-2, with D perhaps TRBD1 (6 bases). This CDR3 has 14 amino acids. The germline CDR1 and CDR2 sequences are LGHDT and YNNKEL (reference sequence). Trimming pared 0 bases from V and 6 bases from J, leaving 11 bases between. The CDR3 here is CASSQDLTGDGYTF. In nucleotides, the CDR3 is TGTGCCAGCAGCCAAGATTTGACAGGAGATGGCTACACCTTC.

This clonotype came up a few times. CDR3 nucleotides: TGTGCCATCAGTGACAGGGCAGCCACCGGGGAGCTGTTTTTT. Its translation: CAISDRAATGELFF. The chain uses TRBV10-3 and TRBJ2-2; D is possibly TRBD1 (5 bases). The CDR3 runs to 14 residues. Germline V lookup: CDR1 ENHRY, CDR2 SYGVKD. The V end was cut by 3 bases, the J end by 4 bases, with 9 bases between.

Concerning this clonotype itself: At one of its ends the junction is not consistent with the germline gene, which may arise from a read error. The J gene is TRBJ1-4, the V gene TRBV12-3 or TRBV12-4; TRBD1 might be the D (6 bases). This CDR3 comprises 14 residues. The CDR3 DNA sequence: TGTTCCAGTGGTCAGGGACAAGAGAATGAAAAACTGTTTTTT. Protein product: CSSGQGQENEKLFF.

At least ten counts were recorded for this clonotype. The gene calls are TRBV29-1 and TRBJ2-7; 9 nucleotides agree with TRBD2. CDR1 SQVTM and CDR2 ANQGSEA come from the germline V gene. Losses at the gene ends were 3 bases for V and 3 bases for J; bases not matched to a gene: 9. The CDR3 contains 15 residues. The DNA of the CDR3 is TGCAGCGTTGAGTTTCCTAGCGGGATGAGCTACGAGCAGTACTTC. Translated, it gives CSVEFPSGMSYEQYF.

The chain employs TRBV24-1 and TRBJ2-1; tentatively, D is TRBD1 (5 bases). CDR1 is KGHDR and CDR2 is SFDVKD in the germline V gene. This CDR3 is 14 amino acids long. V lost 6 bases, J lost 6 bases, and 14 bases lay in between. The CDR3 region has the DNA TGTGCCACCAGTTGGCCAGGGTCCAGCAATGAGCAGTTCTTC. Its protein is CATSWPGSSNEQFF.

The chain carries TRBV6-5 and TRBJ2-7; 11 bases map to TRBD2. The CDR3 consists of 17 residues. With 0 bases clipped from V and 6 bases from J, the junction kept 10 bases outside the gene matches. Germline CDR1 is MNHEY and CDR2 is SVGAGI. DNA for the CDR3: TGTGCCAGCAGTTACTCGGGATTAGCGGGAGGGCCCCTCGAGCAGTACTTC. It is translated as CASSYSGLAGGPLEQYF.

This clonotype was recorded many times. This chain links TRBV6-2 or TRBV6-3 with TRBJ2-7; TRBD1 matches 10 bases. V lost 10 bases, J lost 4 bases, and 10 bases stayed unmatched. In germline, CDR1 is MNHEY, CDR2 SVGEGT. This CDR3 region has 14 residues. The CDR3 nucleotides are TGTGCCACCCAGACCCCGGGACAGGGGTACGAGCAGTACTTC. It codes for CATQTPGQGYEQYF.

This clonotype has just a few counts. The J gene is TRBJ2-7, the V gene TRBV12-3 or TRBV12-4; 8 positions match TRBD1. V shed 4 bases and J 3 bases; nucleotides not matched to a gene: 5. The CDR3 extends over 14 amino acids. The CDR3: CASSWTGPVYEQYF. The CDR3 DNA reads TGTGCCAGCAGTTGGACAGGGCCCGTCTACGAGCAGTACTTC.

This chain connects TRBV6-2 or TRBV6-3 to TRBJ2-5, with D uncertain. The CDR3 loop spans 14 amino acids. V was trimmed by 2 bases and J by 7 bases, leaving 14 bases between them. CDR1 is MNHEY, CDR2 SVGEGT, per germline. In nucleotides, the CDR3 is TGTGCCAGCAGTTACGCCCGTACGGCTGTGACCCAGTACTTC. Amino acids: CASSYARTAVTQYF.

This clonotype was seen only a few times. The rearrangement links TRBV19 to TRBJ1-1; no reliable D call. V was shortened by 2 bases and J by 0 bases, with 10 bases between the two germline ends. The CDR3 spans 15 residues. Germline assignment: CDR1 LNHDA and CDR2 SQIVND (reference sequence). The CDR3 loop is CASSIQFSVNTEAFF. The CDR3 DNA reads as TGTGCCAGTAGTATACAATTTTCGGTGAACACTGAAGCTTTCTTT.

The chain joins TRBV7-2 to TRBJ1-6, with a tentative D call TRBD1 (5 bases). V lost 5 bases and J 14 bases, leaving 19 bases between the germline ends. The germline V gene encodes CDR1 SGHTA and CDR2 FQGNSA. This CDR3 spans 14 amino acids. CDR3 bases: TGTGCCAGCAGCCAATGGGACGGAAAAAACACCCTCCACTTT. The encoded protein is CASSQWDGKNTLHF.